These 10 T cell receptor beta chains share one sample of origin, sequenced in a study of OX40 agonist ivuxolimab in advanced cancers. Clones were read by immunoSEQ multiplex PCR, and TCRdb kept only the in-frame ones, dropping some. The table lists about 80,000 clones, around 87% of them singletons. Sequences were derived from CD4+ or CD8+ T cells sorted from blood, sampled in a trial of the OX40 agonist ivuxolimab. The source of these receptors is an adult with an advanced solid tumor such as melanoma, head and neck, liver or kidney cancer.

The chain carries TRBV19 and TRBJ2-2; 8 positions agree with TRBD2. CDR1 LNHDA and CDR2 SQIVND come from the germline V gene (reference sequence). The CDR3 runs to 17 residues. With V trimmed by 7 bases and J by 5 bases, 15 bases remained unmatched. CDR3 amino acids: CASTPGGGAGVTGELFF. The CDR3 coding sequence is TGTGCCAGTACTCCCGGTGGGGGAGCGGGAGTGACCGGGGAGCTGTTTTTT.

The chain uses TRBV11-2 and TRBJ2-5; tentative D call: TRBD1 (6 bases). Germline-derived CDR1 and CDR2 are SGHAT and FQNNGV. This CDR3 is 15 amino acids long. Trimming left V 1 base short and J 5 bases short, with 14 bases between. CDR3 in amino acids: CASSLVQGFMETQYF. CDR3 coding DNA: TGTGCCAGCAGCTTAGTACAGGGATTTATGGAGACCCAGTACTTC. The full variable domain, rest sourced from reference TRBV11-2 and TRBJ2-5, is EAGVAQSPRYKIIEKRQSVAFWCNPISGHATLYWYQQILGQGPKLLIQFQNNGVVDDSQLPKDRFSAERLKGVDSTLKIQPAKLEDSAVYLCASSLVQGFMETQYFGPGTRLLVL.

The chain carries TRBV4-1 and TRBJ2-7, with D perhaps TRBD2 (6 bases). This CDR3 comprises 15 residues. Trimming removed 2 bases at V and 5 bases at J, with 16 bases between. From germline, CDR1 is MGHRA and CDR2 YSYEKL. CDR3 protein: CASSQSGDPRDEQYF. For the CDR3, the DNA is TGCGCCAGCAGCCAATCGGGAGATCCCAGAGACGAGCAGTACTTC.

This clone was counted a single time. The chain employs TRBV2 and TRBJ2-7; 8 bases are shared with TRBD1. The CDR3 has 15 amino acids. Germline V gene data show CDR1 as SNHLY and CDR2 as FYNNEI. V shed 4 bases, J shed 7 bases, and the junction held 12 bases outside the gene matches. This CDR3 reads CASSASGTGFKEQYF. The CDR3 region has the DNA TGTGCCAGCAGTGCGTCCGGGACAGGCTTTAAGGAGCAGTACTTC.

This chain uses TRBV29-1 with TRBJ1-1; D uncertain. Trimming removed 4 bases from V and 1 base from J, with 10 bases in between. The CDR3 consists of 13 residues. The germline V gene has CDR1 SQVTM and CDR2 ANQGSEA. DNA of the CDR3: TGCAGCGTTGTCAGATATCAGAACACTGAAGCTTTCTTT. Translated: CSVVRYQNTEAFF.

The J gene is TRBJ1-5, the V gene TRBV28; no firm D call. The CDR3 contains 15 residues. Germline CDR1 reads MDHEN; CDR2 reads SYDVKM. V was pared by 1 base and J by 3 bases, with 10 bases between. The CDR3 DNA reads TGTGCCAGCAGTTTATTTCCCAGCTACAATCAGCCCCAGCATTTT. It is translated as CASSLFPSYNQPQHF.

The chain is built from TRBV7-9 and TRBJ1-3; D might be TRBD1 (5 bases). V lost 5 bases to trimming and J lost 2 bases, with 13 bases between them. Germline assignment: CDR1 SEHNR and CDR2 FQNEAQ (reference sequence). CDR3 length equals 15 residues. The CDR3 here is CASSRTGGPGNTIYF. CDR3 nucleotide sequence: TGTGCCAGCAGCCGAACTGGGGGTCCTGGAAACACCATATATTTT.

The chain carries TRBV9 and TRBJ2-7; D gene unclear. The CDR3 has 14 amino acids. Trimming stripped 4 bases from V and 2 bases from J, with 13 bases between. The germline V gene encodes CDR1 SGDLS and CDR2 YYNGEE. The CDR3 DNA is TGTGCCAGCAGCCTGGGGTCTCCCCCCTACGAGCAGTACTTC. Translating gives CASSLGSPPYEQYF.

The genes are TRBV28 and TRBJ1-2; 7 bases are shared with TRBD1. CDR3 length: 15 amino acids. Germline values: CDR1 MDHEN, CDR2 SYDVKM. Germline trimming cut 8 bases from V and 4 bases from J; bases unmatched to any gene: 13. The CDR3 coding sequence is TGTGCCAGCGGCTTACCGGGACAGAGCTTCTATGGCTACACCTTC. It specifies CASGLPGQSFYGYTF.

This clone was seen just once. This chain joins TRBV6-1 and TRBJ2-3, with TRBD2 matching 15 bases. V lost 0 bases, J lost 4 bases, and 2 bases stayed unmatched. The germline CDR1 and CDR2 sequences are MNHNS and SASEGT. CDR3 length equals 17 residues. CDR3: CASSEAGLAGGSDTQYF. The DNA of the CDR3 is TGTGCCAGCAGTGAAGCGGGACTAGCGGGGGGTTCAGATACGCAGTATTTT.